The entry below describes one T cell receptor beta chain. The CDR3 contains 13 residues. V lost 7 bases, J lost 8 bases, and 15 bases lay in between. The germline V gene has CDR1 SNHLY and CDR2 FYNNEI. As originally analysed: Amplification of reference gene primers was used by the study to estimate nucleated cell counts. Sequencing was performed with immunoSEQ multiplex PCR; in TCRdb, only in-frame clones are kept and a portion is missing. Clonal size and the V and J genes are those of that table, whereas D and trimming came from the DNA. Among roughly 150,000 clones, about 79% were seen once, and the ten largest hold just over 9.5%. These data belong to a study of blood T cell repertoires in COVID-19.

The sample consisted of peripheral blood. The V call is TRBV2, the J call TRBJ2-1; tentatively, D is TRBD1 (6 bases). This clonotype originated in a woman in her forties or fifties with acute or convalescent COVID-19. This CDR3 reads CASIPWGRDEQFF. The CDR3 DNA follows: TGTGCCAGCATCCCCTGGGGGCGGGATGAGCAGTTCTTC.